The source of this T cell receptor beta chain is a study of shared clonotypes between healthy human individuals. About the study: The donor group consisted of two women and a few men, aged 18 to 49.

Using immunoSEQ multiplex PCR, the repertoire was profiled, and TCRdb retains in-frame clones only, with some absent. The sample consists of more than 400,000 clones, more than 65% of them appearing once. V trimming: 0 bases; J trimming: 9 bases; junction bases outside the gene matches: 15. Per germline, CDR1 SGHRS and CDR2 YFSETQ. The length of the CDR3 is 17 residues. The chain employs TRBV5-1 and TRBJ2-1; 7 nucleotides match TRBD1. This clonotype was obtained from a woman aged 40 to 50 in good health. Some clones in this sample may be carry-over from other donors' samples. Sequencing input: PBMCs. The CDR3 coding sequence is TGCGCCAGCAGCTTGGGATACGGGACAGTTGAAGGAGGTGAGCAGTTCTTC. Its protein is CASSLGYGTVEGGEQFF.